The clone carrying this T cell receptor beta chain has ten or more counts. Deletions cut 3 bases from V and 0 bases from J, with 12 bases between. This CDR3 comprises 17 residues. Per germline, CDR1 MRHNA and CDR2 SNTAGT. This sample is drawn from a study of T cells in Graves' hyperthyroidism and ophthalmopathy. Study-level information: Peripheral blood sampling occurred at initial diagnosis, before any treatment.

Amplification of TCR beta CDR3 regions was performed using RNA transcripts as template. In the first-round RT-PCR of the TCR CDR3, the HTBI primer set was used. TCRdb reanalysed the multiplex PCR reads using MiXCR and keeps one entry per CDR3 protein. The profile covers hundreds of thousands of distinct CDR3 sequences, with roughly a quarter appearing a single time and around 11% taken by the ten largest. This clonotype was obtained from a woman in her thirties with Graves' ophthalmopathy. This chain connects TRBV6-4 to TRBJ1-6, with D uncertain. The sequencing sample was made of blood. DNA of the CDR3: TGTGCCAGCAGTGATCTCAGGAGGAGCTCCTATAATTCACCCCTCCACTTT. Residues: CASSDLRRSSYNSPLHF.